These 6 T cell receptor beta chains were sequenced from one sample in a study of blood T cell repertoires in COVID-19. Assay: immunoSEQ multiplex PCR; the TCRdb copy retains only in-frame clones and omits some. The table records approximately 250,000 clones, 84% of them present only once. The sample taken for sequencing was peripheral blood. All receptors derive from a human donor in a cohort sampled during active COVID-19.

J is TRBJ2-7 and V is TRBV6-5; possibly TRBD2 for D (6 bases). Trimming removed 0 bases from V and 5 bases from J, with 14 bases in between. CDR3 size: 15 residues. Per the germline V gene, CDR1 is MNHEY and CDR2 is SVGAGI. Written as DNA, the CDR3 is TGTGCCAGCAGTTACTCCAGGACTAACTTGAACGAGCAGTACTTC. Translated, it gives CASSYSRTNLNEQYF.

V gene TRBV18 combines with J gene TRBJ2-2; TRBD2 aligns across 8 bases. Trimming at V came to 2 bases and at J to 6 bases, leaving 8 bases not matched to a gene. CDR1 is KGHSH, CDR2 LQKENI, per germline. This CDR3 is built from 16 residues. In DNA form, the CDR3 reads TGTGCCAGCTCACCAGCAGGACTAGCTACCGCCGGGGAGCTGTTTTTT. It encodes CASSPAGLATAGELFF.

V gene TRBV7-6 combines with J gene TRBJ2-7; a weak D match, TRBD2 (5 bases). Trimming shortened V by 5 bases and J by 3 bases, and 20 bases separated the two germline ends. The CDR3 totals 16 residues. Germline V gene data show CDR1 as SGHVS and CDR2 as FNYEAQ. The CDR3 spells CASSPRSPIRGYEQYF. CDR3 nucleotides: TGTGCCAGCAGCCCCAGGAGCCCAATTCGGGGCTACGAGCAGTACTTC.

The CDR3 spells CASKQGLTQYF. Here the CDR3 DNA reads TGCGCCAGTAAACAGGGGCTTACGCAGTATTTT. The V and J genes are TRBV5-1 and TRBJ2-3, with TRBD1 identical over 7 bases. The CDR3 length is 11 residues. The V gene's germline CDR1 is SGHRS and CDR2 YFSETQ. V was pared by 8 bases and J by 8 bases, with 5 bases of the junction left unmatched.

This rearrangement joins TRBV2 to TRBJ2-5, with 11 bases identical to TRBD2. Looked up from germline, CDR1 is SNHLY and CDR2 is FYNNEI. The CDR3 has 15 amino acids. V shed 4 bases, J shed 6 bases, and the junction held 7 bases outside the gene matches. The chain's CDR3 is CASSGWGLAVKTQYF. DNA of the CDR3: TGTGCCAGCAGTGGCTGGGGACTAGCGGTGAAGACCCAGTACTTC.

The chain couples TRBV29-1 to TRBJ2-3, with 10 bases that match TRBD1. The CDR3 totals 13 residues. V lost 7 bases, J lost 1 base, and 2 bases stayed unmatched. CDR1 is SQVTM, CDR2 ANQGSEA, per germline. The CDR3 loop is CSGTGGGTDTQYF. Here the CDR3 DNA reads TGCAGCGGGACAGGGGGGGGCACAGATACGCAGTATTTT.